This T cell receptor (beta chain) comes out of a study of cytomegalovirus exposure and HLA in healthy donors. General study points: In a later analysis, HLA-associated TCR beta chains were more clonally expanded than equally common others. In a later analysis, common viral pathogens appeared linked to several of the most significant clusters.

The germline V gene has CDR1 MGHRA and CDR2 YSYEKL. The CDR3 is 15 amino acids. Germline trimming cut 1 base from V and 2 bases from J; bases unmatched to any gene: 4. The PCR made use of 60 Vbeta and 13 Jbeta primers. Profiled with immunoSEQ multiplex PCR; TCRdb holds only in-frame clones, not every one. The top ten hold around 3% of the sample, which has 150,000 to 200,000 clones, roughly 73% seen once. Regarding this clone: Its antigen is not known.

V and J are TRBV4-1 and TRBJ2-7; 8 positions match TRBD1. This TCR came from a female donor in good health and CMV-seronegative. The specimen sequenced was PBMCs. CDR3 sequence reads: CASSQGQGWPYEQYF. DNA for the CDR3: TGCGCCAGCAGCCAAGGACAGGGGTGGCCCTACGAGCAGTACTTC.